This T cell receptor (beta chain) was observed in a study of shared clonotypes between healthy human individuals. With V trimmed by 3 bases and J by 4 bases, 9 bases remained unmatched. The CDR3 covers 16 residues. Germline V gives CDR1 MGHRA, CDR2 YSYEKL. TCRdb keeps only in-frame clones here, not all; method: immunoSEQ multiplex PCR. In the table there are over a million clones, 60% to 80% of which are singletons. What was sequenced was memory CD4+ T cells sorted from blood. Subset reported: CD45RA-negative fraction. The chain employs TRBV4-1 and TRBJ2-1, with 7 bases lining up with TRBD2. This receptor was obtained from a man aged 18 to 29 in good health. The chain's CDR3 is CASSQFSGALYNEQFF. The CDR3 region has the DNA TGCGCCAGCAGCCAGTTCAGCGGGGCCCTTTACAATGAGCAGTTCTTC.